Presented here are 14 T cell receptor beta chains from one specimen sequenced in a study of T cell repertoires in cytomegalovirus infection. MiXCR, applied by TCRdb to the reads, yields one record per CDR3 protein. Of about 240,000 distinct CDR3 sequences listed, 9% to 15% are singletons. The sample taken for sequencing was PBMCs. Source of these receptors: a human donor in good health (CMV status not recorded). Some clones in this sample may be carry-over from other donors' samples.

This clonotype has more than one count but fewer than ten. The gene calls are TRBV29-1 and TRBJ1-2; TRBD1 might be the D (6 bases). CDR3 length: 11 residues. Per germline, CDR1 SQVTM and CDR2 ANQGSEA. V shed 4 bases and J shed 6 bases, with 9 bases lying between them. CDR3 coding DNA: TGCAGCGTTGCCAGGGGTGATGGCTACACCTTC. Translated: CSVARGDGYTF.

This clonotype was counted many times. The rearrangement joins TRBV28 to TRBJ1-5, with D possibly TRBD1 on 5 matching bases. Germline assignment: CDR1 MDHEN and CDR2 SYDVKM. With 7 bases removed from V and 1 base from J, the gap between germline ends came to 14 bases. The CDR3 has 15 residues. CDR3 nucleotide sequence: TGTGCCAGCACCCCGGGAGGGGCGAGCAATCAGCCCCAGCATTTT. Translation gives CASTPGGASNQPQHF.

This clonotype was seen at least ten times. The chain has TRBV25-1 and TRBJ2-4, with D perhaps matching TRBD1 (5 bases). The CDR3 contains 12 residues. Germline CDR1 MGHDK, CDR2 SYGVNS. Trimming cost V 4 bases and J 8 bases, with 9 bases left between them. For the CDR3, the DNA is TGTGCCAGCAGTGCGACAGTGGACATTCAGTACTTC. Amino acids: CASSATVDIQYF.

At least ten counts were recorded for this clonotype. The genes are TRBV19 and TRBJ2-7; D remains unclear. Per the germline V gene, CDR1 is LNHDA and CDR2 is SQIVND (reference sequence). V was trimmed by 1 base and J by 0 bases, leaving 10 bases between them. This CDR3 comprises 15 residues. DNA of the CDR3: TGTGCCAGTAGTATAGTCGCGGCGTTCTCCTACGAGCAGTACTTC. Translating gives CASSIVAAFSYEQYF.

This chain links TRBV19 with TRBJ1-4; 7 positions agree with TRBD1. The CDR3 totals 16 residues. CDR1 and CDR2 from the germline V gene are LNHDA and SQIVND (reference sequence). V dropped 8 bases and J dropped 7; count of bases not matched to a gene: 16. CDR3 residues: CASANLFGDSLEKLFF. Here the CDR3 DNA reads TGTGCCAGTGCTAATCTCTTCGGGGACAGCCTTGAAAAACTGTTTTTT.

The table lists this clonotype with many counts. V is TRBV7-2 and J is TRBJ1-1, with a tentative D call TRBD1 (5 bases). The CDR3 covers 12 residues. CDR1 is SGHTA and CDR2 is FQGNSA in the germline V gene. Trimming stripped 3 bases from V and 5 bases from J, with 7 bases between. The CDR3, as DNA: TGTGCCAGCAGCTTCGGACAAACTGAAGCTTTCTTT. It yields the protein CASSFGQTEAFF.

This clonotype was recorded many times. This rearrangement joins TRBV6-2 or TRBV6-3 to TRBJ1-3; D gene ambiguous. V was pared by 2 bases and J by 0 bases, with 11 bases between. CDR1 and CDR2 (germline): MNHEY, SVGEGT. CDR3 size: 16 residues. The CDR3 region has the DNA TGTGCCAGCAGTTACGAGTTTGCTCGCTCTGGAAACACCATATATTTT. This gives the protein CASSYEFARSGNTIYF.

In its sample, this clonotype was seen a few times. With a much larger clone just one base away, this may be a read error. The V call is TRBV3-1, the J call TRBJ2-2; D is unclear. V dropped 1 base and J dropped 1 base, with 4 bases sitting between them. The CDR3 is made up of 14 amino acids. Per the germline V gene, CDR1 is LGHDT and CDR2 is YNNKEL (reference sequence). CDR3 nucleotide sequence: TGTGCCAGCAGCCAAGGGAGGAACACCGGGGAGCTGTTTTTT. It codes for CASSQGRNTGELFF.

This clonotype showed up many times. The V gene is TRBV2, the J gene TRBJ2-1; TRBD2 agrees at 8 bases. The V gene's germline CDR1 is SNHLY and CDR2 FYNNEI. After removal of 4 bases from V and 6 bases from J, the junction contained 8 bases not matched to a gene. CDR3 length: 15 amino acids. This chain's CDR3 is CASSVAGRMANEQFF. The CDR3 DNA sequence: TGTGCCAGCAGTGTAGCGGGAAGAATGGCCAATGAGCAGTTCTTC.

This clonotype occurred many times. The chain uses TRBV30 and TRBJ1-4; TRBD1 might be the D (5 bases). The germline gives CDR1 GTSNPN, CDR2 SVGIG (reference sequence). The CDR3 length is 14 residues. V lost 0 bases and J 4 bases, leaving 9 bases between the germline ends. The CDR3 here is CAWSVRGGNEKLFF. CDR3 coding DNA: TGTGCCTGGAGTGTTCGGGGGGGTAATGAAAAACTGTTTTTT.

This clonotype has a count of ten or more. The genes are TRBV6-5 and TRBJ2-1, with D perhaps matching TRBD1 or TRBD2 (5 bases each). CDR3 length: 15 residues. V lost 2 bases and J lost 4, with 12 bases in between. Germline loops: CDR1 MNHEY, CDR2 SVGAGI. In DNA, the CDR3 is TGTGCCAGCAGTTACGGGGGTCACGCTTACAATGAGCAGTTCTTC. This encodes CASSYGGHAYNEQFF.

This clonotype was recorded at least ten times. The chain combines TRBV10-3 with TRBJ2-5; TRBD1 is a possible D gene (5 bases). The V end lost 7 bases, the J end lost 3 bases, and 12 bases lay between the germline ends. The CDR3 totals 13 residues. The germline gives CDR1 ENHRY, CDR2 SYGVKD. As DNA, the CDR3 is TGTGCCATCACAGGGTCGGTAGAAGAGACCCAGTACTTC. Translation gives CAITGSVEETQYF.

This chain joins TRBV15 and TRBJ2-1; 10 positions match TRBD1. Per germline, CDR1 LNHNV and CDR2 YYDKDF (reference sequence). With 1 base clipped from V and 10 bases from J, the junction kept 4 bases outside the gene matches. There are 14 residues in the CDR3. CDR3 in amino acids: CATSRGQGATEQFF. As DNA, the CDR3 is TGTGCCACCAGCAGAGGACAGGGGGCGACGGAGCAGTTCTTC.

This clonotype was seen many times. V and J are TRBV7-9 and TRBJ2-7, with D maybe TRBD2 (6 bases). Trimming removed 0 bases from V and 2 bases from J, with 20 bases in between. The CDR3 is made up of 18 amino acids. CDR1 and CDR2 from the germline V gene are SEHNR and FQNEAQ (reference sequence). The CDR3 spells CASSLAGGVAQLPYEQYF. CDR3 coding DNA: TGTGCCAGCAGCTTAGCGGGCGGGGTTGCGCAACTCCCCTACGAGCAGTACTTC.